This paragraph covers one TCR beta chain sequence. With V trimmed by 2 bases and J by 5 bases, 3 bases remained unmatched. CDR3 length: 15 residues. The germline V gene has CDR1 MNHNS and CDR2 SASEGT. The data stem from a study of T cell changes during pregnancy in multiple sclerosis. Generated by immunoSEQ multiplex PCR, the TCRdb table keeps only in-frame clones and is missing some. The repertoire includes tens of thousands of clones, 92% of them detected once, and around 2% sits in the top ten. Sequences were derived from peripheral blood, sampled in the third trimester of pregnancy. The sequence was obtained from a female donor in good health, enrolled as a control in a pregnancy study. The chain recombines TRBV6-1 with TRBJ2-5, with TRBD2 matching over 12 bases. The CDR3 loop reads CASSELAGGPETQYF. Written as DNA, the CDR3 is TGTGCCAGCAGTGAACTAGCGGGAGGGCCGGAGACCCAGTACTTC.